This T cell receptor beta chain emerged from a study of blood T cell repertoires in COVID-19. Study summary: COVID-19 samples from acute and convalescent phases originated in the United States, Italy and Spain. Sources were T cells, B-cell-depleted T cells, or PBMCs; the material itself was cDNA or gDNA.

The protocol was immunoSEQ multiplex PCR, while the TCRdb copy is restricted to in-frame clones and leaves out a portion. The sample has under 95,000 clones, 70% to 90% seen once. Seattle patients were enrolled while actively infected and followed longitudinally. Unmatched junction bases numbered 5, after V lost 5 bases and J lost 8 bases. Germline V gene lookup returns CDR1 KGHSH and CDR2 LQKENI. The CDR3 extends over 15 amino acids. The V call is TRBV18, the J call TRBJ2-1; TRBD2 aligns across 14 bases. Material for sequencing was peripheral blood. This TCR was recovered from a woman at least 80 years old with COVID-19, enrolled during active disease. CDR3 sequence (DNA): TGTGCCAGCTCAACGACTAGCGGGAGGGCCCATGAGCAGTTCTTC. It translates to CASSTTSGRAHEQFF.